The sequence of this T cell receptor beta chain was determined in a study of T cell responses to AZD1222 COVID-19 vaccine. Study-wide results and limits: Two AZD1222 doses significantly raised spike-specific TCR breadth and depth over controls. Of the AZD1222 recipients, only 5 to 7 were seropositive at baseline. Possibly, clonal diversity was underestimated; donors were largely white British and included more females. Among vaccine-associated CD4 TCRs, coverage spanned spike, with dominance at 160-218 and 743-854.

The CDR3 runs 16 residues. Per germline, CDR1 SGHAT and CDR2 FQNNGV. The trim removed 2 bases at V and 0 bases at J, leaving 4 bases unmatched. Libraries were prepared by immunoSEQ multiplex PCR; TCRdb keeps only in-frame clonotypes and omits some of them. Of approximately 45,000 clones in the sample, roughly 89% were seen once. On this clone itself: Antigen specificity is unknown.

The sample here was peripheral blood, taken 28 days after the second AZD1222 dose. The chain uses TRBV11-2 and TRBJ1-5, with 7 bases matching TRBD1. The clonotype originates from an adult who received the AZD1222 COVID-19 vaccine. The CDR3 DNA reads as TGTGCCAGCAGCTTAAAGACAGGGACTAGCAATCAGCCCCAGCATTTT. The encoded protein is CASSLKTGTSNQPQHF.